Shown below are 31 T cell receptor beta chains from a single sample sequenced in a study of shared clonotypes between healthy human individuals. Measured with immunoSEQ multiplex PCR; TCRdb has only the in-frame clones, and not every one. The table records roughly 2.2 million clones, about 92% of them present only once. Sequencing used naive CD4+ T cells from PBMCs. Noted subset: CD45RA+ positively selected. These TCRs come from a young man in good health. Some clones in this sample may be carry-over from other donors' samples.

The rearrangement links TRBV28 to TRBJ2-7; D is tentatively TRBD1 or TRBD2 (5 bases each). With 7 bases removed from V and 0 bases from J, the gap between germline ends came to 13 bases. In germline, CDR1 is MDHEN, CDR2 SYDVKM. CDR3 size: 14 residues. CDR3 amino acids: CASIGGLSSYEQYF. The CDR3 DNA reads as TGTGCCAGCATTGGGGGTTTGAGCTCCTACGAGCAGTACTTC.

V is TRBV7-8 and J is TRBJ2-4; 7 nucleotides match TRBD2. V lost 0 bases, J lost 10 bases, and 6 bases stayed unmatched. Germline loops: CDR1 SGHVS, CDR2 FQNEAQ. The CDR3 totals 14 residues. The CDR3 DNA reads TGTGCCAGCAGCTTAGCGGGGAGGGGAGGTATTCAGTACTTC. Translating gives CASSLAGRGGIQYF.

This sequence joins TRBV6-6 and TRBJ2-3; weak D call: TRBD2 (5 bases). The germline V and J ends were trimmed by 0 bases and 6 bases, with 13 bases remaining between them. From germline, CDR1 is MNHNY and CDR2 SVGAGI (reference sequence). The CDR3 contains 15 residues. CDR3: CASSYSGLAWDTQYF. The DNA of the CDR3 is TGTGCCAGCAGTTACTCGGGTTTAGCGTGGGATACGCAGTATTTT.

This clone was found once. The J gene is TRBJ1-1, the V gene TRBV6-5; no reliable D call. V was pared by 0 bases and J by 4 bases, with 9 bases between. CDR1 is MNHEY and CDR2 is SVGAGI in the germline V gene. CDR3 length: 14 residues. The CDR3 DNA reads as TGTGCCAGCAGTTACTCTCGGCAGGCCACTGAAGCTTTCTTT. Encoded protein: CASSYSRQATEAFF.

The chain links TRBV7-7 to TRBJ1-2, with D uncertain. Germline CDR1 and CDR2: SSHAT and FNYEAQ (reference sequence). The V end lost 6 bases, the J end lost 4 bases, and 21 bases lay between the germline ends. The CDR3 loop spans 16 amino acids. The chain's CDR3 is CASSFTPGKGIYGYTF. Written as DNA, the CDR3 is TGTGCCAGCAGTTTTACCCCGGGAAAAGGGATCTATGGCTACACCTTC.

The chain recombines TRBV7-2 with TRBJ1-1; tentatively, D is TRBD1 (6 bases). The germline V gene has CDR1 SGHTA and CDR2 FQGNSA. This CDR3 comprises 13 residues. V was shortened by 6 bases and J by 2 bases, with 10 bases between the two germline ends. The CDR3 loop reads CASSRQDNTEAFF. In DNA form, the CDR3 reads TGTGCCAGCAGTCGACAGGACAACACTGAAGCTTTCTTT.

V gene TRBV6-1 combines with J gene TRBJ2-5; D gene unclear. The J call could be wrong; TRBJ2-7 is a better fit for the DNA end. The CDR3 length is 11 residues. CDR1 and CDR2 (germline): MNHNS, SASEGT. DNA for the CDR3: TGTGCCAGCCGCGGACGGGCCGAGCAGTACTTC. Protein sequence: CASRGRAEQYF.

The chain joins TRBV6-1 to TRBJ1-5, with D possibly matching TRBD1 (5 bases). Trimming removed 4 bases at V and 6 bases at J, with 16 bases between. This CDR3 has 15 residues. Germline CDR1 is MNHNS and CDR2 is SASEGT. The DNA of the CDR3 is TGTGCCAGCAGTGTGGGGGGGGGTACGGGTCAGCCCCAGCATTTT. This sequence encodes CASSVGGGTGQPQHF.

The CDR3 protein is CASSPNLAGPISGYNEQFF. In DNA, the CDR3 is TGTGCCAGCAGCCCCAACCTAGCGGGGCCTATTAGCGGCTACAATGAGCAGTTCTTC. The chain joins TRBV5-4 to TRBJ2-1; 9 bases are a match to TRBD2. CDR1 and CDR2 (germline): SGHNT, YYREEE (reference sequence). This CDR3 has 19 residues. Losses at the gene ends were 4 bases for V and 3 bases for J; bases not matched to a gene: 17. The complete variable domain, with remaining parts taken from reference TRBV5-4 and TRBJ2-1, reads ETGVTQSPTHLIKTRGQQVTLRCSSQSGHNTVSWYQQALGQGPQFIFQYYREEENGRGNFPPRFSGLQFPNYSSELNVNALELDDSALYLCASSPNLAGPISGYNEQFFGPGTRLTVL.

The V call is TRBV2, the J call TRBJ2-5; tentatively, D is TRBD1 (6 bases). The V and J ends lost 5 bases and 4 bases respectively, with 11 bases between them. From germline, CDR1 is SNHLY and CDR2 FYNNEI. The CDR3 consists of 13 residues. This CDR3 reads CASSPGQTETQYF. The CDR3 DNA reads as TGTGCCAGCAGTCCGGGACAAACAGAGACCCAGTACTTC.

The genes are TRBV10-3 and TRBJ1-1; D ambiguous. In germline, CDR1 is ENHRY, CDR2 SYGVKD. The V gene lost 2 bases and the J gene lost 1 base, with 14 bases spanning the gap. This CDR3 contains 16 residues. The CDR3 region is CAISEGPTSWNTEAFF. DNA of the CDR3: TGTGCCATCAGTGAGGGGCCGACGTCGTGGAACACTGAAGCTTTCTTT.

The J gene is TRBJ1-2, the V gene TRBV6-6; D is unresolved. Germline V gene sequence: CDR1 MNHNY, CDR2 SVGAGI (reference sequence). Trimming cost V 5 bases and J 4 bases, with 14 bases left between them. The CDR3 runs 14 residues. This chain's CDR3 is CASSPGLEGYGYTF. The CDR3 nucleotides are TGTGCCAGCAGTCCCGGACTAGAGGGCTATGGCTACACCTTC.

Written as DNA, the CDR3 is TGCGCCAGCAGCCAAGAAGGGACTACAGATACGCAGTATTTT. It specifies CASSQEGTTDTQYF. This sequence joins TRBV4-1 and TRBJ2-3; TRBD2 is a possible D gene (6 bases). From germline, CDR1 is MGHRA and CDR2 YSYEKL. Trimming shortened V by 0 bases and J by 3 bases, and 7 bases separated the two germline ends. The CDR3 runs 14 residues.

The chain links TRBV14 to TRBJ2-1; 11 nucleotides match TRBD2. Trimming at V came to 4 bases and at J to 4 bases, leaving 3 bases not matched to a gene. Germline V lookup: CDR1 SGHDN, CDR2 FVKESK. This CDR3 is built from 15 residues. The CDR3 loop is CASSLGLAEYNEQFF. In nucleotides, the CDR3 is TGTGCCAGCAGCCTGGGACTAGCGGAGTACAATGAGCAGTTCTTC.

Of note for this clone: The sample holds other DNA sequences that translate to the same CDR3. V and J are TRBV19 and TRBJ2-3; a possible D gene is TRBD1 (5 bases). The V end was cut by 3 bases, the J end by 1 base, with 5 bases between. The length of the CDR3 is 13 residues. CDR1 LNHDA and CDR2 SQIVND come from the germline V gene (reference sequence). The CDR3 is CASSIRGTDTQYF. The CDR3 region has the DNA TGTGCCAGTAGTATCAGGGGCACAGATACGCAGTATTTT. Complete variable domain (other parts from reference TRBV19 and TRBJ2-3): DGGITQSPKYLFRKEGQNVTLSCEQNLNHDAMYWYRQDPGQGLRLIYYSQIVNDFQKGDIAEGYSVSREKKESFPLTVTSAQKNPTAFYLCASSIRGTDTQYFGPGTRLTVL.

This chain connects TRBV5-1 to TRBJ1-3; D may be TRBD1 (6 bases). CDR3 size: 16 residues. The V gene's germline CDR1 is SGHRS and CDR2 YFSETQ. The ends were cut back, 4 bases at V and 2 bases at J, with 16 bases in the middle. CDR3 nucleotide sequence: TGCGCCAGCAGCCAAGGCGCACAGGGAGCTGGAAACACCATATATTTT. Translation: CASSQGAQGAGNTIYF.

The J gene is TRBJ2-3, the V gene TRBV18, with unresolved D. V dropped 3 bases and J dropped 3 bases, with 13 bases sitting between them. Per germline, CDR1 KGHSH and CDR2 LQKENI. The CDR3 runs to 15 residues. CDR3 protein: CASSPSRVETDTQYF. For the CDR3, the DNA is TGTGCCAGCTCACCGAGCCGGGTGGAAACAGATACGCAGTATTTT.

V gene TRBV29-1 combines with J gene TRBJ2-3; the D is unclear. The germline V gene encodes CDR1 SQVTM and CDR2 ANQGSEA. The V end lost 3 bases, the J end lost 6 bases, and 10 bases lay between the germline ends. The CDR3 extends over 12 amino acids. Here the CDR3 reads CSVEVLGDTQYF. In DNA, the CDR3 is TGCAGCGTTGAGGTTCTAGGGGATACGCAGTATTTT.

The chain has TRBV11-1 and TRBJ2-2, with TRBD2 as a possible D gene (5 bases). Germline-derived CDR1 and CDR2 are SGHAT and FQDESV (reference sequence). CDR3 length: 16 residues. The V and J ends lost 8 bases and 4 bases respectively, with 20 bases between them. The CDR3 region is CASRRYGGGITGELFF. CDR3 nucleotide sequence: TGTGCCAGCCGAAGGTATGGAGGAGGTATCACCGGGGAGCTGTTTTTT.

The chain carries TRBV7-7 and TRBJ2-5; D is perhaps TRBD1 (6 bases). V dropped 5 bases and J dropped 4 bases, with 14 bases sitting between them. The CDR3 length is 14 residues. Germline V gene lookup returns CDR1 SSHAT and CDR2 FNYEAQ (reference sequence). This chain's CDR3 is CASSMTGAGETQYF. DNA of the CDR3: TGTGCCAGCAGCATGACAGGAGCTGGAGAGACCCAGTACTTC.

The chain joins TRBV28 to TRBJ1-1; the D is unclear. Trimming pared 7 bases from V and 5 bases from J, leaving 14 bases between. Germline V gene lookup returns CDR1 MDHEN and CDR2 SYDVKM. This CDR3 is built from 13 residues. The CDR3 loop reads CASILRRETEAFF. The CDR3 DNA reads TGTGCCAGCATATTGAGGAGGGAGACTGAAGCTTTCTTT.

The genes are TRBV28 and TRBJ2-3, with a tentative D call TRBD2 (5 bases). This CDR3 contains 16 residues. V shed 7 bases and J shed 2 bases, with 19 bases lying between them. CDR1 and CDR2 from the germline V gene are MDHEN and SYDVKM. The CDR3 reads CASTPMAGGSTDTQYF. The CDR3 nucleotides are TGTGCCAGCACCCCAATGGCGGGCGGATCCACAGATACGCAGTATTTT.

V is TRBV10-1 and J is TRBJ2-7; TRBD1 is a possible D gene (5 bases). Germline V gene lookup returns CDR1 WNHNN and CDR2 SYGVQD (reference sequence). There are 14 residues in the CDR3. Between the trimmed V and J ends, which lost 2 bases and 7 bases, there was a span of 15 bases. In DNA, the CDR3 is TGCGCCAGCAGTGAGCAAGGCGACAGCTCAGAGCAGTACTTC. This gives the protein CASSEQGDSSEQYF.

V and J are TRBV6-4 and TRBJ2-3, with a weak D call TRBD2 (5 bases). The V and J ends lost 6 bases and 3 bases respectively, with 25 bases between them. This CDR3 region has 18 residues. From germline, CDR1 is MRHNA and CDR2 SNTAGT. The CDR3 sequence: CASSNISDCGEETDTQYF. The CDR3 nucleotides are TGTGCCAGCAGCAATATTTCGGACTGCGGAGAAGAGACAGATACGCAGTATTTT.

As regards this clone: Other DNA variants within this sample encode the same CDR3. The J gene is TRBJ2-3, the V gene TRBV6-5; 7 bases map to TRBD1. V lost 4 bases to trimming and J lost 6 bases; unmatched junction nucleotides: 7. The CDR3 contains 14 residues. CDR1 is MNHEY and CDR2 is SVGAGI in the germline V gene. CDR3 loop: CASSLNRGSDTQYF. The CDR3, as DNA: TGTGCCAGCAGTTTGAACAGGGGTTCCGATACGCAGTATTTT.

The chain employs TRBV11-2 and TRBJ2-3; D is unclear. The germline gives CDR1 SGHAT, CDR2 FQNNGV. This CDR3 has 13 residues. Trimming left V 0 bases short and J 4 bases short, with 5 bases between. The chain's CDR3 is CASSLDTADTQYF. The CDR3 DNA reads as TGTGCCAGCAGCTTAGATACAGCAGATACGCAGTATTTT.

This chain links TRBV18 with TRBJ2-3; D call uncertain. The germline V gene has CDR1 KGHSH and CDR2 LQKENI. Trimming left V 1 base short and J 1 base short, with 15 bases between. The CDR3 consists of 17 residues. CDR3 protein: CASSPRAKGLGTDTQYF. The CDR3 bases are TGTGCCAGCTCACCACGTGCGAAGGGATTGGGCACAGATACGCAGTATTTT.

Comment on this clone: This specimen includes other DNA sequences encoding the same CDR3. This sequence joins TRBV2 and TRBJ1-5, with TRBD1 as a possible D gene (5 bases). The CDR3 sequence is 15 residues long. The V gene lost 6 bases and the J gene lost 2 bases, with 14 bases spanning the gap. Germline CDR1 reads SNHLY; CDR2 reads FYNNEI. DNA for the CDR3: TGTGCCAGCAGCGGCCCTGGGGGGGGCAATCAGCCCCAGCATTTT. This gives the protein CASSGPGGGNQPQHF.

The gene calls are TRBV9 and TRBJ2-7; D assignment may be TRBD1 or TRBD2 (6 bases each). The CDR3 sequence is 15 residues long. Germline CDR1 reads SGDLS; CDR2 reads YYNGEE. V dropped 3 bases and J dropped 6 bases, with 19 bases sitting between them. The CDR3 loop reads CASSAGGRDGLEQYF. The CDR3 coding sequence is TGTGCCAGCAGCGCCGGGGGCAGGGATGGCCTCGAGCAGTACTTC.

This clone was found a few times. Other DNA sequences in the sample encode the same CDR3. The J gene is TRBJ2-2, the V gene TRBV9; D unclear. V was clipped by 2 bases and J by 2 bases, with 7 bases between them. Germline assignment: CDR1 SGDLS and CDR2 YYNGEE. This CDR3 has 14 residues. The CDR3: CASSVDVNTGELFF. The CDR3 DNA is TGTGCCAGCAGCGTGGACGTAAACACCGGGGAGCTGTTTTTT.

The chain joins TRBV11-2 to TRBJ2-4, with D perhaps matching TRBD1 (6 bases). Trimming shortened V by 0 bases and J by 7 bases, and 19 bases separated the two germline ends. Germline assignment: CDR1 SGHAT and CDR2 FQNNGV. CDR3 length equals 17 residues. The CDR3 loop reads CASSLDLRAQGWNIQYF. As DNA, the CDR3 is TGTGCCAGCAGCTTAGATCTTCGGGCCCAGGGGTGGAACATTCAGTACTTC.